This entry lists 6 T cell receptor beta chains sequenced from one sample in a study of T cell responses to AZD1222 COVID-19 vaccine. Sequenced by immunoSEQ multiplex PCR; TCRdb stores in-frame clones only, minus some. This table has 110,000 or so clones, around 89% appearing once. The sequencing here drew on peripheral blood, taken 28 days after the second AZD1222 dose. These receptors all come from an adult who received the AZD1222 COVID-19 vaccine.

This clone was seen just once. This chain links TRBV12-3 or TRBV12-4 with TRBJ1-2; 8 bases are a match to TRBD1. After removal of 7 bases from V and 8 bases from J, the junction contained 9 bases not matched to a gene. CDR3 length equals 13 residues. In DNA form, the CDR3 reads TGTGCCAGCACCCGACAGGGGCGTGGAGGCTACACCTTC. The encoded protein is CASTRQGRGGYTF.

The J gene is TRBJ2-3, the V gene TRBV7-6, with D uncertain. The CDR3 is 15 residues long. Trimming removed 1 base at V and 1 base at J, with 9 bases between. From germline, CDR1 is SGHVS and CDR2 FNYEAQ. CDR3 coding DNA: TGTGCCAGCAGCTTAGGGACCTGGGGCACAGATACGCAGTATTTT. Translated, it gives CASSLGTWGTDTQYF.

The chain carries TRBV9 and TRBJ1-1; tentatively, D is TRBD1 (5 bases). This CDR3 is 16 amino acids long. The V end lost 5 bases, the J end lost 11 bases, and 28 bases lay between the germline ends. Germline V gives CDR1 SGDLS, CDR2 YYNGEE. CDR3 in DNA: TGTGCCAGCAGTCCCGATTCGGGGCGGCCGGCACGACCGGCTTTCTTT. As protein: CASSPDSGRPARPAFF. Filled out from reference TRBV9 and TRBJ1-1, the complete variable domain reads DSGVTQTPKHLITATGQRVTLRCSPRSGDLSVYWYQQSLDQGLQFLIQYYNGEERAKGNILERFSAQQFPDLHSELNLSSLELGDSALYFCASSPDSGRPARPAFFGQGTRLTVV.

This clone was recorded only once. J is TRBJ2-1 and V is TRBV5-1; 7 bases line up with TRBD1. Germline lookup yields CDR1 SGHRS and CDR2 YFSETQ. Losses at the gene ends were 4 bases for V and 2 bases for J; bases not matched to a gene: 6. The CDR3 contains 15 residues. CDR3 in amino acids: CASSLTGEPYNEQFF. The DNA for the CDR3 is TGCGCCAGCAGCCTAACAGGGGAACCCTACAATGAGCAGTTCTTC.

This chain's CDR3 is CASSVESGELAGGEQFF. The DNA for the CDR3 is TGTGCCAGCAGCGTAGAATCTGGGGAACTAGCGGGAGGTGAGCAGTTCTTC. V usage is TRBV9 and J usage is TRBJ2-1, with 12 bases identical to TRBD2. CDR1 is SGDLS and CDR2 is YYNGEE in the germline V gene. There are 17 residues in the CDR3. V lost 0 bases, J lost 9 bases, and 10 bases stayed unmatched.

The chain employs TRBV3-1 (or the pseudogene TRBV3-2) and TRBJ2-3; D is unclear. The V end lost 3 bases, the J end lost 11 bases, and 12 bases lay between the germline ends. This CDR3 spans 12 amino acids. The V gene's germline CDR1 is LGHDT and CDR2 YNNKEL (reference sequence). The CDR3 sequence: CASSHGPTKQYF. The CDR3 DNA follows: TGTGCCAGCAGCCACGGGCCCACAAAGCAGTATTTT.